The 6 T cell receptor beta chains presented below share a single source sample, sequenced in a study of molecular identifiers for immune sequencing clone quantification. TCRdb redid the calling of the PCR reads with MiXCR, one entry per CDR3 protein. The sample lists some 320,000 distinct CDR3 sequences; 20% to 25% were seen once. Input material: naive CD8+ T cells from blood, with Jurkat cell RNA spiked in. Described subset: FACS-sorted CD8+CD4-CCR7+CD45RA+ naive T cells. The receptor set was obtained from a human donor in good health. Some libraries in this study had Jurkat cell RNA spiked in.

A word on this clonotype: A much larger clone sits a single nucleotide away, making a read error possible. In nucleotides, the CDR3 is TGCGCCAGCAGCTTTGAGGCAGGGGGCTATCAGCCCCAGCATTTT. It encodes CASSFEAGGYQPQHF. The chain employs TRBV5-1 and TRBJ1-5; 8 bases match TRBD1. The J segment lost 5 bases and the V segment lost 2 bases, leaving 6 bases of the junction unmatched. CDR1 is SGHRS, CDR2 YFSETQ, per germline. CDR3 length: 15 residues.

This clonotype has ten or more counts. The chain has TRBV4-3 and TRBJ2-3; D gene unclear. Trimming removed 0 bases at V and 2 bases at J, with 9 bases between. There are 15 residues in the CDR3. Looked up from germline, CDR1 is LGHNA and CDR2 is YSLEER. The CDR3 reads CASSQDLTDTDTQYF. CDR3 DNA sequence: TGCGCCAGCAGCCAAGATCTTACAGACACAGATACGCAGTATTTT.

This clonotype was recorded many times. V and J are TRBV19 and TRBJ1-2, with no clear D. Deletions cut 7 bases from V and 0 bases from J, with 18 bases between. Per the germline V gene, CDR1 is LNHDA and CDR2 is SQIVND (reference sequence). This CDR3 is 16 amino acids long. CDR3 nucleotide sequence: TGTGCCAGTATAGATCCTGGACTGCCAACTAACTATGGCTACACCTTC. Amino acids: CASIDPGLPTNYGYTF.

In the case of this clonotype: Just one base apart from a much larger clone, this may be a read error. The chain has TRBV5-1 and TRBJ2-2; D unclear. The length of the CDR3 is 12 residues. Germline V gene data show CDR1 as SGHRS and CDR2 as YFSETQ. This CDR3 is CVSSFHTGELFF. CDR3 bases: TGCGTCAGCAGCTTCCATACCGGGGAGCTGTTTTTT.

This clonotype was seen many times. The V gene is TRBV4-1, the J gene TRBJ2-7; the D is unclear. The CDR3 is 13 residues long. Germline-derived CDR1 and CDR2 are MGHRA and YSYEKL. Trimming removed 1 base from V and 2 bases from J, with 6 bases in between. The CDR3 bases are TGCGCCAGCAGCCAAGTGACAACCTACGAGCAGTACTTC. As protein: CASSQVTTYEQYF.

This clonotype was observed at least ten times. The rearrangement uses TRBV14 and TRBJ1-1; 7 bases match TRBD1. CDR1 SGHDN and CDR2 FVKESK come from the germline V gene. This CDR3 contains 15 residues. With V trimmed by 1 base and J by 4 bases, 6 bases remained unmatched. This CDR3 reads CASSQGDRASTEAFF. In DNA, the CDR3 is TGTGCCAGCAGCCAAGGTGACAGGGCTAGCACTGAAGCTTTCTTT.